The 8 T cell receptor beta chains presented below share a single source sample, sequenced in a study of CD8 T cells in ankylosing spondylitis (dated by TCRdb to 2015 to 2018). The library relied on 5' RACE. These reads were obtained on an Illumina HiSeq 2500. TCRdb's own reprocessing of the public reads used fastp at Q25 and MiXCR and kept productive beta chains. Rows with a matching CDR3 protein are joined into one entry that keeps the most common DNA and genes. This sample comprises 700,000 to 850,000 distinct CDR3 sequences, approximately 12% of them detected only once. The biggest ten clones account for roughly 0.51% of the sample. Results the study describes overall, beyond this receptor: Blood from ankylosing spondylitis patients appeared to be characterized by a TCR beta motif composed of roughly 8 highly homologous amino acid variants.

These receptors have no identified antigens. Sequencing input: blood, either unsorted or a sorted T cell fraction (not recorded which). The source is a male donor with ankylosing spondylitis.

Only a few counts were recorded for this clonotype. The CDR3 loop is CASSPTTGGYNEQFF. The CDR3 DNA is TGCGCCAGCAGCCCCACGACAGGGGGGTACAATGAGCAGTTCTTC. The rearrangement joins TRBV5-1 to TRBJ2-1; 9 bases match TRBD1. This CDR3 comprises 15 residues. Germline V gene sequence: CDR1 SGHRS, CDR2 YFSETQ. The V segment lost 4 bases and the J segment 4 bases; nucleotides outside the gene matches: 6.

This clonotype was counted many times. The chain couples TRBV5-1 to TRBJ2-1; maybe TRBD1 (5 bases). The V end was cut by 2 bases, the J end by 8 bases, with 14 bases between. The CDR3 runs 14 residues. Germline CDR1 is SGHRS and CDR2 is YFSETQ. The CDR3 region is CASSFLTGPDEQFF. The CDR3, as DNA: TGCGCCAGCAGCTTTCTCACAGGACCGGATGAGCAGTTCTTC.

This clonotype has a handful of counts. Here the CDR3 reads CASSSTRLALSYNEQFF. DNA of the CDR3: TGTGCCAGCAGCTCCACCCGACTAGCGCTATCCTACAATGAGCAGTTCTTC. The genes are TRBV6-2 or TRBV6-3 and TRBJ2-1; 8 bases fit TRBD2. V dropped 6 bases and J dropped 1; count of bases not matched to a gene: 11. This CDR3 comprises 17 residues. Germline V CDR1 and CDR2: MNHEY, SVGEGT.

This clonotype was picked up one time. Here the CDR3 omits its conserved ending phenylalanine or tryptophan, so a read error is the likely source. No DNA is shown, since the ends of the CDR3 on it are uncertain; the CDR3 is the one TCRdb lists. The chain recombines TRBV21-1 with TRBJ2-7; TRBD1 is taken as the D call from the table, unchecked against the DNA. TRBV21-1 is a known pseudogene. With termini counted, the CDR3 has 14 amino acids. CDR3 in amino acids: CASSLHPDGFWAAS.

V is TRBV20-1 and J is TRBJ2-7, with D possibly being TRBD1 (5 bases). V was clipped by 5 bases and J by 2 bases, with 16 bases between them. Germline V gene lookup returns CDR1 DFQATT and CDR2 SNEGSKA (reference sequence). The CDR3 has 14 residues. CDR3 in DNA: TGCAGTGCTCTGATTGACAGCCACCCCTACGAGCAGTACTTC. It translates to CSALIDSHPYEQYF.

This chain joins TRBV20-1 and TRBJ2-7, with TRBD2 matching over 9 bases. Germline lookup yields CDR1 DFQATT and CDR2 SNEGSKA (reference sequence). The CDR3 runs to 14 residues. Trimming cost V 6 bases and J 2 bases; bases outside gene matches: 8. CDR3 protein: CSAHSSGTTYEQYF. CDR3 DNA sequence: TGCAGTGCGCATTCTAGCGGGACCACCTACGAGCAGTACTTC.

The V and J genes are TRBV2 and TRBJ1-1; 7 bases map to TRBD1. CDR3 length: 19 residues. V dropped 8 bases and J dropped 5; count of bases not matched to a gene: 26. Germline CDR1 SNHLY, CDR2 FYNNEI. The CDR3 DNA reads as TGTGCCAGCTGTGTTTCCAAGACGGGATTAACAGGGGAATGTACTGAAGCTTTCTTT. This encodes CASCVSKTGLTGECTEAFF.

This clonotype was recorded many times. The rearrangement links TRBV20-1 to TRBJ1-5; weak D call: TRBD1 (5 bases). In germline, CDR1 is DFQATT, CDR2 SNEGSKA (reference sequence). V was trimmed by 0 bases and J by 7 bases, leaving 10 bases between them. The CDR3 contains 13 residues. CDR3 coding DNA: TGCAGTGCTAGAGATCGGGGGTTCCAGCCCCAGCATTTT. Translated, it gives CSARDRGFQPQHF.